The T cell receptor beta chain under discussion was sequenced for a study of cytomegalovirus exposure and HLA in healthy donors. Whole-study findings and limits: Later analysis identified about 15,000 TCR beta sequences associated with HLA alleles, using a false discovery rate threshold of 0.05. A later analysis found most CMV-associated TCR beta chains apparently HLA-restricted. Immune exposure information comprised only CMV serostatus. Analysis was performed later, and it showed HLA-associated TCR beta chains to be more clonally expanded than equally common others.

Points on this clone: Its target is unknown.

With 60 Vbeta and 13 Jbeta primers, the PCR was carried out. Measured with immunoSEQ multiplex PCR; TCRdb has only the in-frame clones, and not every one. The sample shows 180,000 or so clones, approximately 80% of them seen only once. This CDR3 has 13 residues. Trimming left V 5 bases short and J 10 bases short, with 15 bases between. The germline gives CDR1 SGHNT, CDR2 YENEEA. The rearrangement joins TRBV11-3 to TRBJ2-1; D is unresolved. Input material: PBMCs. The origin of this receptor is a girl under 18 in good health and CMV-seropositive. Here the CDR3 reads CASSHPLRGEQFF. The DNA for the CDR3 is TGTGCCAGCAGCCACCCGTTGAGAGGAGAGCAGTTCTTC.